Listed below are T cell receptor beta chains from one sample, sequenced in a study of cytomegalovirus exposure and HLA in healthy donors. Sequencing was performed with immunoSEQ multiplex PCR; in TCRdb, only in-frame clones are kept and a portion is missing. The data show some 70,000 clones, roughly 69% seen once. Sample: PBMCs. The receptors were gathered from a woman between 50 and 59 years old in good health and CMV-seronegative. CDR3s include the opening cysteine and the closing phenylalanine or tryptophan. D genes are given only for firm matches. The listing skips clone size in some rows; elsewhere it reads once, few, many or a size class.

CDR3aa: CASSQVLAGAQTGELFF
CDR3nt: TGCGCCAGCAGCCAAGTCCTAGCGGGAGCCCAGACCGGGGAGCTGTTTTTT
v_gene: TRBV4-3
j_gene: TRBJ2-2
d_gene: TRBD2
abundance: -

CDR3aa: CASSPGQGPEAFF
CDR3nt: TGCGCCAGCAGCCCGGGACAGGGACCTGAAGCTTTCTTT
v_gene: TRBV5-1
j_gene: TRBJ1-1
d_gene: TRBD1
abundance: -

CDR3aa: CASRGTDYEKLFF
CDR3nt: TGTGCCAGCAGGGGGACAGATTATGAAAAACTGTTTTTT
v_gene: TRBV27
j_gene: TRBJ1-4
d_gene: TRBD1
abundance: -

CDR3aa: CASSGAGRANEKLFF
CDR3nt: TGTGCCAGCAGTGGGGCTGGGAGGGCTAATGAAAAACTGTTTTTT
v_gene: TRBV28
j_gene: TRBJ1-4
d_gene: -
abundance: -

CDR3aa: CASSQVAGGSESSYNEQFF
CDR3nt: TGTGCCAGCAGCCAAGTGGCGGGCGGCTCAGAGAGCTCCTACAATGAGCAGTTCTTC
v_gene: TRBV14
j_gene: TRBJ2-1
d_gene: -
abundance: few

CDR3aa: CASSLGSRPGFF
CDR3nt: TGTGCCAGCAGCTTGGGTAGTCGCCCGGGGTTCTTC
v_gene: TRBV5-6
j_gene: TRBJ2-1
d_gene: -
abundance: -

CDR3aa: CASSPQGITEAFF
CDR3nt: TGTGCCAGCTCACCACAGGGGATCACTGAAGCTTTCTTT
v_gene: TRBV18
j_gene: TRBJ1-1
d_gene: -
abundance: -

CDR3aa: CASSLAHQGLDTEAFF
CDR3nt: TGTGCCAGCAGCTTAGCGCACCAGGGGCTGGACACTGAAGCTTTCTTT
v_gene: TRBV7-8
j_gene: TRBJ1-1
d_gene: -
abundance: -

CDR3aa: CASSQEPRRAYNEQFF
CDR3nt: TGCGCCAGCAGCCAAGAGCCAAGGCGGGCGTACAATGAGCAGTTCTTC
v_gene: TRBV4-1
j_gene: TRBJ2-1
d_gene: -
abundance: few

CDR3aa: CATHLQTVHGYTF
CDR3nt: TGTGCCACCCATCTACAGACGGTGCATGGCTACACCTTC
v_gene: TRBV28
j_gene: TRBJ1-2
d_gene: -
abundance: few

CDR3aa: CASSPYSAGASYEQYF
CDR3nt: TGTGCCAGCAGTCCCTATTCTGCGGGTGCCTCCTACGAGCAGTACTTC
v_gene: TRBV27
j_gene: TRBJ2-7
d_gene: -
abundance: -

CDR3aa: CASRLSNNYGYTF
CDR3nt: TGTGCCAGCAGGTTGAGCAATAACTATGGCTACACCTTC
v_gene: TRBV7-2
j_gene: TRBJ1-2
d_gene: -
abundance: medium-sized

CDR3aa: CASSDRQVFSTEAFF
CDR3nt: TGTGCCAGCAGCGACCGACAGGTTTTCTCCACTGAAGCTTTCTTT
v_gene: TRBV9
j_gene: TRBJ1-1
d_gene: -
abundance: -

CDR3aa: CASGRGRDIQYF
CDR3nt: TGTGCCAGCGGCAGGGGGCGGGACATTCAGTACTTC
v_gene: TRBV28
j_gene: TRBJ2-4
d_gene: TRBD1
abundance: -

CDR3aa: CASSRYRGPVYGYTF
CDR3nt: TGTGCCAGCAGCAGATACAGGGGGCCTGTCTATGGCTACACCTTC
v_gene: TRBV5-8
j_gene: TRBJ1-2
d_gene: TRBD1
abundance: -

CDR3aa: CASSLETGGNYGYTF
CDR3nt: TGCGCCAGCAGCTTGGAGACAGGGGGCAACTATGGCTACACCTTC
v_gene: TRBV5-1
j_gene: TRBJ1-2
d_gene: TRBD1
abundance: -

CDR3aa: CASSLMGLESYEQYF
CDR3nt: TGTGCCAGCAGCTTAATGGGACTAGAAAGCTACGAGCAGTACTTC
v_gene: TRBV7-2
j_gene: TRBJ2-7
d_gene: TRBD2
abundance: -

CDR3aa: CASSQGIALANYGYTF
CDR3nt: TGTGCCAGCAGTCAGGGAATCGCCCTAGCTAACTATGGCTACACCTTC
v_gene: TRBV28
j_gene: TRBJ1-2
d_gene: -
abundance: -

CDR3aa: CASSYEEAPIF
CDR3nt: TGTGCCAGCAGTTACGAGGAGGCACCCATCTTC
v_gene: TRBV6-6
j_gene: TRBJ2-1
d_gene: -
abundance: -

CDR3aa: CAISEQDRGSDEQYF
CDR3nt: TGTGCCATCAGTGAGCAGGACAGGGGGAGTGACGAGCAGTACTTC
v_gene: TRBV10-3
j_gene: TRBJ2-7
d_gene: TRBD1
abundance: -

CDR3aa: CAWSVGLATDTQYF
CDR3nt: TGTGCCTGGAGTGTAGGGCTAGCGACAGATACGCAGTATTTT
v_gene: TRBV30
j_gene: TRBJ2-3
d_gene: -
abundance: few

CDR3aa: CAWSVASQGYYNEQFF
CDR3nt: TGTGCCTGGAGTGTAGCCTCTCAGGGATACTACAATGAGCAGTTCTTC
v_gene: TRBV30
j_gene: TRBJ2-1
d_gene: -
abundance: -

CDR3aa: CASSQGLGAGELFF
CDR3nt: TGTGCCAGCTCACAGGGACTAGGTGCCGGGGAGCTGTTTTTT
v_gene: TRBV18
j_gene: TRBJ2-2
d_gene: TRBD2
abundance: -

CDR3aa: CASVKGVSIFNGTEAFF
CDR3nt: TGTGCCAGCGTTAAGGGGGTCTCCATATTCAATGGGACTGAAGCTTTCTTT
v_gene: TRBV5-8
j_gene: TRBJ1-1
d_gene: -
abundance: -

CDR3aa: CASSLGPGGRNTIYF
CDR3nt: TGTGCCAGCAGTTTAGGCCCAGGGGGGAGAAACACCATATATTTT
v_gene: TRBV27
j_gene: TRBJ1-3
d_gene: TRBD1
abundance: once

CDR3aa: CAISDALNREQFF
CDR3nt: TGTGCCATCAGTGACGCCCTTAACCGGGAGCAGTTCTTC
v_gene: TRBV10-3
j_gene: TRBJ2-1
d_gene: -
abundance: few

CDR3aa: CASSRGQGVFGYTF
CDR3nt: TGTGCCAGCAGTCGTGGACAGGGGGTTTTTGGCTACACCTTC
v_gene: TRBV13
j_gene: TRBJ1-2
d_gene: TRBD1
abundance: -

CDR3aa: CSVEGQGSGNTIYF
CDR3nt: TGCAGCGTTGAAGGGCAGGGCTCTGGAAACACCATATATTTT
v_gene: TRBV29-1
j_gene: TRBJ1-3
d_gene: -
abundance: -

CDR3aa: CASSHRQGNNGELFF
CDR3nt: TGCGCCAGCAGCCACCGACAGGGGAACAACGGGGAGCTGTTTTTT
v_gene: TRBV4-1
j_gene: TRBJ2-2
d_gene: TRBD1
abundance: -

CDR3aa: CASSHSYGQGDEQYF
CDR3nt: TGCGCCAGCAGCCATTCATACGGACAGGGGGACGAGCAGTACTTC
v_gene: TRBV4-3
j_gene: TRBJ2-7
d_gene: TRBD1
abundance: -

CDR3aa: CASSPTSGSGLEQYF
CDR3nt: TGTGCCAGCTCACCGACTAGCGGGAGCGGTTTAGAGCAGTACTTC
v_gene: TRBV18
j_gene: TRBJ2-7
d_gene: TRBD2
abundance: few

CDR3aa: CASSQAWGQSPYNEQFF
CDR3nt: TGCGCCAGCAGCCAAGCCTGGGGACAGTCTCCCTACAATGAGCAGTTCTTC
v_gene: TRBV4-1
j_gene: TRBJ2-1
d_gene: TRBD1
abundance: -

CDR3aa: CASRLGPGGHNQPQHF
CDR3nt: TGTGCCAGTAGACTCGGTCCAGGGGGTCACAATCAGCCCCAGCATTTT
v_gene: TRBV19
j_gene: TRBJ1-5
d_gene: TRBD1
abundance: -

CDR3aa: CASSLHHPGDTEAFF
CDR3nt: TGTGCCAGCAGCCTTCATCATCCAGGGGACACTGAAGCTTTCTTT
v_gene: TRBV7-9
j_gene: TRBJ1-1
d_gene: -
abundance: -

CDR3aa: CSVGTGHSNQPQHF
CDR3nt: TGCAGCGTGGGGACAGGCCATAGCAATCAGCCCCAGCATTTT
v_gene: TRBV29-1
j_gene: TRBJ1-5
d_gene: TRBD1
abundance: -

CDR3aa: CSVENRQGSSYEQYF
CDR3nt: TGCAGCGTTGAAAATCGGCAGGGCTCGTCCTACGAGCAGTACTTC
v_gene: TRBV29-1
j_gene: TRBJ2-7
d_gene: -
abundance: -

CDR3aa: CASSELKGGQANTEAFF
CDR3nt: TGTGCCAGCAGTGAATTAAAAGGGGGACAGGCGAACACTGAAGCTTTCTTT
v_gene: TRBV25-1
j_gene: TRBJ1-1
d_gene: TRBD1
abundance: -

CDR3aa: CATDPAGSGETQYF
CDR3nt: TGTGCCACCGATCCAGCGGGGAGCGGAGAGACCCAGTACTTC
v_gene: TRBV28
j_gene: TRBJ2-5
d_gene: TRBD2
abundance: -

CDR3aa: CASSQSGASSGNTIYF
CDR3nt: TGTGCCAGCTCACAGTCTGGGGCCTCCTCTGGAAACACCATATATTTT
v_gene: TRBV18
j_gene: TRBJ1-3
d_gene: -
abundance: -

CDR3aa: CASSDRGQGADQPQHF
CDR3nt: TGCGCCAGCAGTGACCGGGGACAGGGGGCAGACCAGCCCCAGCATTTT
v_gene: TRBV10-2
j_gene: TRBJ1-5
d_gene: TRBD1
abundance: few

CDR3aa: CASSFTGIRYGYTF
CDR3nt: TGTGCCAGCAGCTTTACAGGGATCCGATATGGCTACACCTTC
v_gene: TRBV6-5
j_gene: TRBJ1-2
d_gene: -
abundance: -

CDR3aa: CASSFVAGASNEQFF
CDR3nt: TGTGCCAGCAGCTTCGTAGCGGGAGCCTCTAATGAGCAGTTCTTC
v_gene: TRBV7-3
j_gene: TRBJ2-1
d_gene: TRBD2
abundance: once

CDR3aa: CSAVGGAVSEQYF
CDR3nt: TGCAGCGCCGTGGGGGGGGCTGTGAGCGAGCAGTACTTC
v_gene: TRBV29-1
j_gene: TRBJ2-7
d_gene: -
abundance: -

CDR3aa: CASSRPGVSYEQYF
CDR3nt: TGTGCCAGCAGCCGCCCGGGGGTATCCTACGAGCAGTACTTC
v_gene: TRBV11-2
j_gene: TRBJ2-7
d_gene: -
abundance: few

CDR3aa: CASKRDSQGYNEQFF
CDR3nt: TGCGCCAGCAAGCGGGATTCTCAGGGGTACAATGAGCAGTTCTTC
v_gene: TRBV5-1
j_gene: TRBJ2-1
d_gene: -
abundance: few

CDR3aa: CATSRDRAGASYEQYF
CDR3nt: TGTGCCACCAGCAGAGATCGCGCAGGGGCCTCCTACGAGCAGTACTTC
v_gene: TRBV15
j_gene: TRBJ2-7
d_gene: -
abundance: -

CDR3aa: CASSSGSGNYEQYF
CDR3nt: TGTGCCAGTAGTTCAGGTAGCGGGAACTACGAGCAGTACTTC
v_gene: TRBV19
j_gene: TRBJ2-7
d_gene: TRBD2
abundance: -

CDR3aa: CASTQVAGATGELFF
CDR3nt: TGCGCCAGCACCCAGGTAGCGGGAGCCACCGGGGAGCTGTTTTTT
v_gene: TRBV4-1
j_gene: TRBJ2-2
d_gene: TRBD2
abundance: -

CDR3aa: CASSRDRGPYEQYF
CDR3nt: TGTGCCAGCAGCCGGGACAGGGGGCCCTACGAGCAGTACTTC
v_gene: TRBV7-2
j_gene: TRBJ2-7
d_gene: TRBD1
abundance: few

CDR3aa: CASSPRTGGAYTEAFF
CDR3nt: TGTGCCAGCAGTCCCCGGACAGGGGGCGCGTACACTGAAGCTTTCTTT
v_gene: TRBV28
j_gene: TRBJ1-1
d_gene: TRBD1
abundance: -

CDR3aa: CASSLLAGYTGELFF
CDR3nt: TGTGCCAGCAGTTTGCTAGCGGGTTACACCGGGGAGCTGTTTTTT
v_gene: TRBV28
j_gene: TRBJ2-2
d_gene: TRBD2
abundance: -

CDR3aa: CAWTRRGTYEQYF
CDR3nt: TGTGCCTGGACCCGCCGGGGGACCTACGAGCAGTACTTC
v_gene: TRBV30
j_gene: TRBJ2-7
d_gene: -
abundance: -

CDR3aa: CSVVASGGINTGELFF
CDR3nt: TGCAGCGTTGTTGCATCCGGGGGAATTAACACCGGGGAGCTGTTTTTT
v_gene: TRBV29-1
j_gene: TRBJ2-2
d_gene: -
abundance: once

CDR3aa: CASSFGPDTQYF
CDR3nt: TGTGCCAGCAGTTTCGGTCCAGATACGCAGTATTTT
v_gene: TRBV28
j_gene: TRBJ2-3
d_gene: -
abundance: -

CDR3aa: CASSFSGSEQYF
CDR3nt: TGTGCCAGCAGCTTTAGCGGGAGTGAGCAGTACTTC
v_gene: TRBV9
j_gene: TRBJ2-7
d_gene: TRBD2
abundance: once